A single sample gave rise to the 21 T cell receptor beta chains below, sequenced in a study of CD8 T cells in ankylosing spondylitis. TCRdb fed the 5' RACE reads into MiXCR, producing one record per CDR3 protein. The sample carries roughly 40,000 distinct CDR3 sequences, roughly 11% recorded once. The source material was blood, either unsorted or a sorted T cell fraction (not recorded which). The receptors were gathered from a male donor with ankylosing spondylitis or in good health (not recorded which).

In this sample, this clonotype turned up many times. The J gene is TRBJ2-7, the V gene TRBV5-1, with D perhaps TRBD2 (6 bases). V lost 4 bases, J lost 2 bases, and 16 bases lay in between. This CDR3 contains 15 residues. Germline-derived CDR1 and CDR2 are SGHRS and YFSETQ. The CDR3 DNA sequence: TGCGCCAGCAGCCCGGAAGTCGGGGGAGCCTACGAGCAGTACTTC. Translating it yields CASSPEVGGAYEQYF.

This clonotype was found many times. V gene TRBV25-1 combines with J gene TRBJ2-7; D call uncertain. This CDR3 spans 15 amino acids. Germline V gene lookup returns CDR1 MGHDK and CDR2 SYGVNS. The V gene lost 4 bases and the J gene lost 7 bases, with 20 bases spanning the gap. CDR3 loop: CASSANQDLSGEQYF. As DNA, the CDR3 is TGTGCCAGCAGTGCCAACCAGGACCTCTCAGGAGAGCAGTACTTC.

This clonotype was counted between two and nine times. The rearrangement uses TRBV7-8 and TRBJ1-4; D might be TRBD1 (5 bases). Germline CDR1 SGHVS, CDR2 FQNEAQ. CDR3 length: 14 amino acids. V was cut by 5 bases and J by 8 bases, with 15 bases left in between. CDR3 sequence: CASSRSQGGEKLFF. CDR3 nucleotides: TGTGCCAGCAGCCGAAGCCAGGGCGGGGAAAAACTGTTTTTT.

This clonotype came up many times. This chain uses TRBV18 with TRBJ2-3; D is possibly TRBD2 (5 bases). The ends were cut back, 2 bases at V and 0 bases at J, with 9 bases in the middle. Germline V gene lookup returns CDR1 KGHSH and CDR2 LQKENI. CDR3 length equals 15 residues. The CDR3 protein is CASSPLTTSTDTQYF. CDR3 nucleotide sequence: TGTGCCAGCTCACCATTGACTACTAGCACAGATACGCAGTATTTT.

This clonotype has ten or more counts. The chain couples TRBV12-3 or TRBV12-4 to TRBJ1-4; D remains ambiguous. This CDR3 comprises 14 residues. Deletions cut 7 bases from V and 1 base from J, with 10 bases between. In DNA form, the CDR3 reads TGTGCCAGCACCAAGTCACAAACTAATGAAAAACTGTTTTTT. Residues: CASTKSQTNEKLFF.

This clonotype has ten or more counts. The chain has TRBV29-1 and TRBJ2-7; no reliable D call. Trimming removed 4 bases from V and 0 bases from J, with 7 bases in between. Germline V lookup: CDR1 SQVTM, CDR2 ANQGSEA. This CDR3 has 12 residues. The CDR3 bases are TGCAGCGTTGTTGAGCTCTCCTACGAGCAGTACTTC. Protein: CSVVELSYEQYF.

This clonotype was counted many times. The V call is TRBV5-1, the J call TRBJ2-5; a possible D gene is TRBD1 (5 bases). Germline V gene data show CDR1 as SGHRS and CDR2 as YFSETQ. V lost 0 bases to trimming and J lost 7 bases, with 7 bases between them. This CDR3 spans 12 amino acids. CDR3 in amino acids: CASSLAQATQYF. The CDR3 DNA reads TGCGCCAGCAGCTTGGCACAGGCGACCCAGTACTTC.

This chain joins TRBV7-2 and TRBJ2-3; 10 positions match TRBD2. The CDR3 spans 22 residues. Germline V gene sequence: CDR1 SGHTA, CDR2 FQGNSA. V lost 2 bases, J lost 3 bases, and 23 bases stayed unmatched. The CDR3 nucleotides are TGTGCCAGCAGCTTACGGGGCACTTGGCTAGCGGGGGCGCGGGACGGGACAGATACGCAGTATTTT. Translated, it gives CASSLRGTWLAGARDGTDTQYF.

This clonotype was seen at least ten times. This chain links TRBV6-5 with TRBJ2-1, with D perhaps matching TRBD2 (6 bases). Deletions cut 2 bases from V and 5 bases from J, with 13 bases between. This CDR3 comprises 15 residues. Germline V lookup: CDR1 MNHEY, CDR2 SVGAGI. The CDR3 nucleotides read TGTGCCAGCAGTTACCTGGCGGGGTCCCACAATGAGCAGTTCTTC. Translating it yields CASSYLAGSHNEQFF.

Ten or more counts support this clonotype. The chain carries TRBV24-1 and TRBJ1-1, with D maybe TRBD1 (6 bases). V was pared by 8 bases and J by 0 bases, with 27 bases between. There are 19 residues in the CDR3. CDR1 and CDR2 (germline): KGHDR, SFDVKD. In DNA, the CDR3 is TGTGCCACCACTCCCCTGGCGGGGGGCCTCGAACCCGTGAACACTGAAGCTTTCTTT. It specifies CATTPLAGGLEPVNTEAFF.

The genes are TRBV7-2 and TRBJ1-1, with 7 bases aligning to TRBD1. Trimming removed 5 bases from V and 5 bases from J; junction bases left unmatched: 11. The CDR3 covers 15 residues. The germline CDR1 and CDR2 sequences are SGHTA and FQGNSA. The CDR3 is CASSPLTGVVTEAFF. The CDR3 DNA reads TGTGCCAGCAGCCCTCTCACAGGGGTTGTTACTGAAGCTTTCTTT.

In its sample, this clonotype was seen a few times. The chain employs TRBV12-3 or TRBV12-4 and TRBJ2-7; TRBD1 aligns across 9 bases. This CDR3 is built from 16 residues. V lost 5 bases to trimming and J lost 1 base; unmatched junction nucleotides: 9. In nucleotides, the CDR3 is TGTGCCAGCAGTGAACTGGGGACAGGGTCGTCCTACGAGCAGTACTTC. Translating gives CASSELGTGSSYEQYF.

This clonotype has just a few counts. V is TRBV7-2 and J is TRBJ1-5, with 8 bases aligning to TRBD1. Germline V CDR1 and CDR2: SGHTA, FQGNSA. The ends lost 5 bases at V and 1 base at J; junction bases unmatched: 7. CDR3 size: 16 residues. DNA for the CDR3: TGTGCCAGCAGCGCCGCAGGGGGCTCGAGCAATCAGCCCCAGCATTTT. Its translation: CASSAAGGSSNQPQHF. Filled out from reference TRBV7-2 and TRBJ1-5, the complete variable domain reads GAGVSQSPSNKVTEKGKDVELRCDPISGHTALYWYRQSLGQGLEFLIYFQGNSAPDKSGLPSDRFSAERTGGSVSTLTIQRTQQEDSAVYLCASSAAGGSSNQPQHFGDGTRLSIL.

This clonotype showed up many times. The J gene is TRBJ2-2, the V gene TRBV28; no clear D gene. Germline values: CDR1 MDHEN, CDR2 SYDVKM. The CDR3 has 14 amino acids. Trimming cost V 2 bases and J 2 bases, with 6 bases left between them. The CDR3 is CASSLHGNTGELFF. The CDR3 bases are TGTGCCAGCAGTTTACACGGTAACACCGGGGAGCTGTTTTTT.

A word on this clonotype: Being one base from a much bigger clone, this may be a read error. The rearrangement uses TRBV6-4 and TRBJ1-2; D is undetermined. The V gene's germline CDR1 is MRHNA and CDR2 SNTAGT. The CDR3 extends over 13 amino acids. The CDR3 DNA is TGTGCCAGCAGGGGTCGGGGTGTATATGACTACACCTTC. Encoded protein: CASRGRGVYDYTF.

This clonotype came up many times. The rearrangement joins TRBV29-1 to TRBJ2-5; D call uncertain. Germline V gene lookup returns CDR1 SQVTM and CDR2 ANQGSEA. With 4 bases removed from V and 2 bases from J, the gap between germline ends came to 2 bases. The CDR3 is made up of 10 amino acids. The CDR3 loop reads CSVVQETQYF. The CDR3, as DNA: TGCAGCGTTGTGCAAGAGACCCAGTACTTC.

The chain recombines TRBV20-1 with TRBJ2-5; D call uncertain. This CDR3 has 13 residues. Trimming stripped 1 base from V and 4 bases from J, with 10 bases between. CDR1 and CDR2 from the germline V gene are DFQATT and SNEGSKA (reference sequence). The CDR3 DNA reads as TGCAGTGCTAGAGGGTTGGTTGGAGAGACCCAGTACTTC. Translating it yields CSARGLVGETQYF.

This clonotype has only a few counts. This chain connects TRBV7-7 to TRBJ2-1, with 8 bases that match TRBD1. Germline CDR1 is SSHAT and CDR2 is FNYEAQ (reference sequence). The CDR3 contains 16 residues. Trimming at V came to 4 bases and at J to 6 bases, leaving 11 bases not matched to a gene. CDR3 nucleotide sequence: TGTGCCAGCAGCTCCACCAGGACAGGGAAGTTCAATGAGCAGTTCTTC. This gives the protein CASSSTRTGKFNEQFF.

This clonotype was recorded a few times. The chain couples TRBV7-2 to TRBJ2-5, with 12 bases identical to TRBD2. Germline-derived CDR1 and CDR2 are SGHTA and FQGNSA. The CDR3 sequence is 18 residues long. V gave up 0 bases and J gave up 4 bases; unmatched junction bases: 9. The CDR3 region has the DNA TGTGCCAGCAGCTTAGCCCTGGCTAGCGGGGGGGCCGGAGAGACCCAGTACTTC. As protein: CASSLALASGGAGETQYF.

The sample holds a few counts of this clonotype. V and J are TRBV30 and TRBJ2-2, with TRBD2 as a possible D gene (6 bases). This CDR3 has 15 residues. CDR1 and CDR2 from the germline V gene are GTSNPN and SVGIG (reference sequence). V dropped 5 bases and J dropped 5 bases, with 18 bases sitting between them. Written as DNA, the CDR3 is TGTGCCTGGTATGGAGGGGCGGCTTGGACCGGGGAGCTGTTTTTT. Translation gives CAWYGGAAWTGELFF.

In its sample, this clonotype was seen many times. CDR3 nucleotide sequence: TGTGCCAGCCGCCAAGGTCGGGGACAGGGGTTCCGTGAGCAGTTCTTC. This encodes CASRQGRGQGFREQFF. This chain uses TRBV6-1 with TRBJ2-1, with 10 bases identical to TRBD1. Germline values: CDR1 MNHNS, CDR2 SASEGT. The CDR3 totals 16 residues. Trimming at V came to 8 bases and at J to 9 bases, leaving 16 bases not matched to a gene.